Shown below are 20 T cell receptor beta chains from a single sample sequenced in a study of cytomegalovirus exposure and HLA in healthy donors. A multiplex PCR was run with 60 Vbeta primers and 13 Jbeta primers. TCRdb keeps only in-frame clones here, not all; method: immunoSEQ multiplex PCR. The sample gives some 110,000 clones, under 90% of which show up once; about 3.8% is in the top ten. The sequenced sample was PBMCs. Receptor source: a woman aged 25 to 39 in good health and CMV-seronegative.

This sequence joins TRBV4-1 and TRBJ2-5; 9 bases line up with TRBD2. The CDR3 extends over 15 amino acids. Germline V CDR1 and CDR2: MGHRA, YSYEKL. V lost 1 base, J lost 0 bases, and 0 bases stayed unmatched. CDR3 sequence: CASSQGLADQETQYF. CDR3 in DNA: TGCGCCAGCAGCCAAGGACTAGCGGACCAAGAGACCCAGTACTTC.

The chain employs TRBV6-6 and TRBJ2-7, with 8 bases fitting TRBD2. V trimming: 6 bases; J trimming: 3 bases; junction bases outside the gene matches: 10. CDR1 and CDR2 from the germline V gene are MNHNY and SVGAGI (reference sequence). The CDR3 runs to 15 residues. The CDR3 coding sequence is TGTGCCAGCAGCTCTCAGCGGGAGTGGGACTACGAGCAGTACTTC. It is translated as CASSSQREWDYEQYF.

V is TRBV19 and J is TRBJ1-2, with 7 bases that match TRBD1. The CDR3 covers 12 residues. Germline assignment: CDR1 LNHDA and CDR2 SQIVND (reference sequence). V trimming: 5 bases; J trimming: 7 bases; junction bases outside the gene matches: 4. CDR3 amino acids: CASSANRGGYTF. The CDR3 coding sequence is TGTGCCAGTAGTGCAAACAGGGGTGGCTACACCTTC.

This chain links TRBV19 with TRBJ2-3; D is unresolved. The CDR3 spans 17 residues. Trimming cost V 5 bases and J 0 bases, with 18 bases left between them. Germline CDR1 LNHDA, CDR2 SQIVND (reference sequence). The CDR3 region is CASSRTPPRASTDTQYF. The CDR3 bases are TGTGCCAGTAGTCGAACCCCTCCAAGAGCTAGCACAGATACGCAGTATTTT.

The J gene is TRBJ2-7, the V gene TRBV28, with D perhaps TRBD2 (5 bases). The germline CDR1 and CDR2 sequences are MDHEN and SYDVKM. Trimming removed 7 bases at V and 3 bases at J, with 13 bases between. The CDR3 extends over 13 amino acids. CDR3 coding DNA: TGTGCCAGCAAGAGGGAAGTAGTCTACGAGCAGTACTTC. Encoded protein: CASKREVVYEQYF.

V usage is TRBV7-2 and J usage is TRBJ2-7, with 9 bases that match TRBD1. The CDR3 sequence is 15 residues long. Germline V gene data show CDR1 as SGHTA and CDR2 as FQGNSA. J gave up 6 bases and V 1 base, and 7 bases lay outside the gene matches. CDR3 region: CASSLVGTGSGEQYF. CDR3 nucleotides: TGTGCCAGCAGCTTAGTTGGGACAGGGTCTGGCGAGCAGTACTTC.

The chain links TRBV7-9 to TRBJ1-6; TRBD1 matches at 9 bases. This CDR3 has 14 amino acids. V lost 1 base to trimming and J lost 9 bases; unmatched junction nucleotides: 1. Per the germline V gene, CDR1 is SEHNR and CDR2 is FQNEAQ (reference sequence). CDR3 region: CASSLVQGASPLHF. The DNA of the CDR3 is TGTGCCAGCAGCTTAGTACAGGGGGCTTCACCCCTCCACTTT.

This chain joins TRBV7-2 and TRBJ2-3, with 7 bases matching TRBD2. Germline CDR1 is SGHTA and CDR2 is FQGNSA. CDR3 length: 14 amino acids. Trimming at V came to 6 bases and at J to 3 bases, leaving 6 bases not matched to a gene. CDR3 sequence (DNA): TGTGCCAGCAGGTACGGGAGGCCGACAGATACGCAGTATTTT. Translated, it gives CASRYGRPTDTQYF.

The chain carries TRBV7-9 and TRBJ2-2, with D possibly TRBD1 on 5 matching bases. Trimming pared 2 bases from V and 5 bases from J, leaving 24 bases between. Germline CDR1 reads SEHNR; CDR2 reads FQNEAQ (reference sequence). The CDR3 runs 19 residues. The CDR3 nucleotides are TGTGCCAGCAGCTTACAAGATGTCAGGGTCAGATCTAGAACCGGGGAGCTGTTTTTT. Amino acid sequence: CASSLQDVRVRSRTGELFF.

The rearrangement links TRBV25-1 to TRBJ1-2; maybe TRBD1 (5 bases). The V end lost 7 bases, the J end lost 6 bases, and 18 bases lay between the germline ends. In germline, CDR1 is MGHDK, CDR2 SYGVNS. This CDR3 region has 14 residues. CDR3 sequence: CASTKEGESDGYTF. CDR3 sequence (DNA): TGTGCCAGCACAAAAGAAGGGGAATCGGATGGCTACACCTTC.

With respect to this clone: At one of its ends the junction is not consistent with the germline gene, which may arise from a read error. Additional DNA sequences in this sample encode the identical CDR3. This chain uses TRBV14 with TRBJ1-4; D gene unclear. The CDR3 totals 11 residues. Germline V gene data show CDR1 as SGHDN and CDR2 as FVKESK. The CDR3 DNA reads as TGCGCCAGCAGCCAAGGAGGAAAACTGTTTTTT. As protein: CASSQGGKLFF.

The chain has TRBV25-1 and TRBJ2-1, with TRBD1 as a possible D gene (6 bases). This CDR3 contains 16 residues. CDR1 and CDR2 (germline): MGHDK, SYGVNS. V was pared by 1 base and J by 6 bases, with 16 bases between. This CDR3 is CASSEFTTGRTNEQFF. In DNA form, the CDR3 reads TGTGCCAGCAGTGAATTTACGACAGGAAGGACCAATGAGCAGTTCTTC.

J is TRBJ2-7 and V is TRBV7-7; 8 bases align to TRBD1. Trimming at V came to 5 bases and at J to 7 bases, leaving 10 bases not matched to a gene. Germline V lookup: CDR1 SSHAT, CDR2 FNYEAQ (reference sequence). The CDR3 consists of 14 residues. This CDR3 is CASSHGQGAEEQYF. CDR3 bases: TGTGCCAGCAGCCACGGGCAGGGGGCAGAAGAGCAGTACTTC.

The CDR3 DNA sequence: TGTGCCAGCACGGTCCTTCGGAATCAGCCCCAGCATTTT. This gives the protein CASTVLRNQPQHF. This chain links TRBV5-8 with TRBJ1-5; no clear D. Germline V gene lookup returns CDR1 SGHTS and CDR2 YDEGEE. The CDR3 is made up of 13 amino acids. The ends were cut back, 6 bases at V and 4 bases at J, with 11 bases in the middle.

Only one count was recorded for this clone. This chain links TRBV30 with TRBJ1-3; TRBD1 matches at 9 bases. CDR1 and CDR2 (germline): GTSNPN, SVGIG (reference sequence). The CDR3 sequence is 14 residues long. The trim removed 3 bases at V and 6 bases at J, leaving 6 bases unmatched. The CDR3 DNA follows: TGTGCCTGGAGCCAAGGGACAGGGAAAAACACCATATATTTT. Encoded protein: CAWSQGTGKNTIYF.

The V gene is TRBV2, the J gene TRBJ2-7; D is unclear. This CDR3 has 12 amino acids. Trimming cost V 7 bases and J 5 bases, with 12 bases left between them. Germline CDR1 reads SNHLY; CDR2 reads FYNNEI. CDR3 sequence: CASNVLPNEQYF. For the CDR3, the DNA is TGTGCCAGCAACGTTCTACCAAACGAGCAGTACTTC.

The rearrangement uses TRBV11-2 and TRBJ1-5; 7 bases match TRBD1. The CDR3 runs 14 residues. CDR1 SGHAT and CDR2 FQNNGV come from the germline V gene. The trim removed 4 bases at V and 6 bases at J, leaving 6 bases unmatched. Written as DNA, the CDR3 is TGTGCCAGCAGCTCGGACAGGAGAGGTCAGCCCCAGCATTTT. The encoded protein is CASSSDRRGQPQHF. The entire variable domain, with the rest obtained from reference TRBV11-2 and TRBJ1-5, is as follows: EAGVAQSPRYKIIEKRQSVAFWCNPISGHATLYWYQQILGQGPKLLIQFQNNGVVDDSQLPKDRFSAERLKGVDSTLKIQPAKLEDSAVYLCASSSDRRGQPQHFGDGTRLSIL.

V is TRBV7-2 and J is TRBJ2-5; 10 nucleotides align to TRBD2. The assigned J gene may be wrong: the sequence end matches TRBJ2-7 better. CDR1 is SGHTA, CDR2 FQGNSA, per germline. This CDR3 spans 15 amino acids. The CDR3 loop is CASSEQAGGYDEQYF. CDR3 DNA sequence: TGTGCCAGCAGCGAACAAGCGGGAGGGTACGACGAGCAGTACTTC.

The chain joins TRBV5-4 to TRBJ1-2, with D possibly TRBD1 on 5 matching bases. Germline V gene data show CDR1 as SGHNT and CDR2 as YYREEE (reference sequence). There are 16 residues in the CDR3. V was clipped by 0 bases and J by 4 bases, with 16 bases between them. The CDR3 sequence is CASSLVGGNPTYGYTF. The CDR3 DNA sequence: TGTGCCAGCAGCTTGGTGGGGGGAAACCCGACCTATGGCTACACCTTC. Combining the CDR3 with reference TRBV5-4 and TRBJ1-2 gives the whole variable domain ETGVTQSPTHLIKTRGQQVTLRCSSQSGHNTVSWYQQALGQGPQFIFQYYREEENGRGNFPPRFSGLQFPNYSSELNVNALELDDSALYLCASSLVGGNPTYGYTFGSGTRLTVV.

V and J are TRBV5-1 and TRBJ2-7, with D possibly being TRBD1 (5 bases). Germline V gene sequence: CDR1 SGHRS, CDR2 YFSETQ. CDR3 length: 14 amino acids. The V end lost 0 bases, the J end lost 3 bases, and 10 bases lay between the germline ends. The CDR3 DNA reads as TGCGCCAGCAGCTTGGGCGACAGCCTCTACGAGCAGTACTTC. This gives the protein CASSLGDSLYEQYF.